Presented here are 13 T cell receptor beta chains from one specimen sequenced in a study of Graves' ophthalmopathy and Graves' hyperthyroidism. CDR3 regions of TCR beta were amplified from RNA transcripts. The first round was an RT-PCR with HTBI primers, and the second round was a multiplex PCR. TCRdb redid the calling of the multiplex PCR reads with MiXCR, one entry per CDR3 protein. The sample contains 200,000 to 300,000 distinct CDR3 sequences, 45% of which appear only once. Specimen: peripheral blood. These receptors came from an adult man with Graves' ophthalmopathy.

With respect to this clonotype: An end of the junction does not agree with germline; a read error may underlie this. This sequence joins TRBV20-1 and TRBJ2-5, with D perhaps TRBD2 (6 bases). In germline, CDR1 is DFQATT, CDR2 SNEGSKA (reference sequence). There are 13 residues in the CDR3. CDR3 in DNA: TGCAGTGCTGGGGGGACCCAACAAGAGACCCAGCACTTC. It is translated as CSAGGTQQETQHF.

This sequence joins TRBV6-5 and TRBJ1-2; no firm D call. Germline CDR1 reads MNHEY; CDR2 reads SVGAGI. V lost 5 bases and J 1 base, leaving 14 bases between the germline ends. The CDR3 spans 15 residues. The CDR3: CASSLGSTLNYGYTF. CDR3 coding DNA: TGTGCCAGCAGTCTAGGGAGCACCCTTAACTATGGCTACACCTTC.

Turning to this clonotype: A single base separates this from a much larger clone, so it may be a read error. The rearrangement uses TRBV2 and TRBJ1-5; 9 bases agree with TRBD1. The CDR3 runs 14 residues. CDR1 is SNHLY, CDR2 FYNNEI, per germline. In DNA, the CDR3 is TGTGCCAGCAGTGATACAGGGGGCAAACAGCCCCGGCATTTT. It encodes CASSDTGGKQPRHF.

The J gene is TRBJ2-7, the V gene TRBV2; the match to TRBD2 covers 8 bases. The germline V gene has CDR1 SNHLY and CDR2 FYNNEI. The CDR3 runs 12 residues. The V gene end was trimmed by 2 bases and the J gene end by 9 bases; junction bases not matched to a gene: 3. CDR3: CASSEPGGGQYF. CDR3 bases: TGTGCCAGCAGTGAACCCGGGGGGGGGCAGTACTTC.

This clonotype was observed a few times. The CDR3 region is CASSVGEGRAEAFF. The CDR3 DNA sequence: TGTGCCAGCAGCGTAGGTGAAGGGAGGGCTGAAGCTTTCTTT. V and J are TRBV9 and TRBJ1-1; no clear D. Trimming removed 0 bases at V and 6 bases at J, with 12 bases between. The CDR3 extends over 14 amino acids. Germline CDR1 is SGDLS and CDR2 is YYNGEE.

V is TRBV29-1 and J is TRBJ1-2; D is undetermined. V was cut by 4 bases and J by 1 base, with 4 bases left in between. Germline lookup yields CDR1 SQVTM and CDR2 ANQGSEA. The CDR3 length is 11 residues. This CDR3 is CSVAGNYGYTF. CDR3 nucleotides: TGCAGCGTTGCCGGTAACTATGGCTACACCTTC.

This clonotype was detected a few times. The rearrangement uses TRBV12-3 or TRBV12-4 and TRBJ2-5; 9 nucleotides align to TRBD2. After removal of 3 bases from V and 4 bases from J, the junction contained 6 bases not matched to a gene. The CDR3 runs to 15 residues. This CDR3 is CASSFRGRAGETQYF. CDR3 nucleotide sequence: TGTGCCAGCAGTTTTCGCGGGAGGGCAGGAGAGACCCAGTACTTC.

This clonotype has more than one count but fewer than ten. This chain uses TRBV14 with TRBJ2-6; possibly TRBD2 for D (7 bases). The CDR3 consists of 15 residues. V shed 3 bases and J shed 4 bases, with 10 bases lying between them. Looked up from germline, CDR1 is SGHDN and CDR2 is FVKESK. The CDR3 region is CASSHGGLGANVLTF. The CDR3 nucleotides read TGTGCCAGCAGCCACGGGGGGCTCGGGGCCAACGTCCTGACTTTC.

J is TRBJ1-6 and V is TRBV5-1, with D possibly TRBD1 on 5 matching bases. This CDR3 region has 15 residues. Germline V gene sequence: CDR1 SGHRS, CDR2 YFSETQ. V lost 0 bases and J 7 bases, leaving 11 bases between the germline ends. CDR3 bases: TGCGCCAGCAGCTTGGCAGGGCGGATGAATTCACCCCTCCACTTT. Its protein product is CASSLAGRMNSPLHF.

The chain links TRBV6-2 or TRBV6-3 to TRBJ2-5, with TRBD1 matching 7 bases. After removal of 6 bases from V and 0 bases from J, the junction contained 7 bases not matched to a gene. The CDR3 sequence is 15 residues long. Germline CDR1 and CDR2: MNHEY and SVGEGT. This CDR3 reads CASSQADRDQETQYF. DNA of the CDR3: TGTGCCAGCAGCCAAGCCGACAGGGACCAAGAGACCCAGTACTTC.

In this sample, this clonotype turned up many times. The chain uses TRBV10-3 and TRBJ2-6; 7 positions agree with TRBD1. The CDR3 covers 17 residues. Trimming removed 3 bases from V and 0 bases from J; junction bases left unmatched: 5. Looked up from germline, CDR1 is ENHRY and CDR2 is SYGVKD. The CDR3 reads CAISEDRVRSGANVLTF. CDR3 in DNA: TGTGCCATCAGTGAAGACAGGGTCCGCTCTGGGGCCAACGTCCTGACTTTC.

The genes are TRBV19 and TRBJ1-2, with TRBD1 matching 7 bases. V trimming: 4 bases; J trimming: 8 bases; junction bases outside the gene matches: 13. Looked up from germline, CDR1 is LNHDA and CDR2 is SQIVND (reference sequence). The CDR3 contains 15 residues. The CDR3 sequence: CASSSRQGDSLGYTF. The CDR3 nucleotides read TGTGCCAGTAGTAGTAGACAGGGCGATTCACTGGGCTACACCTTC.

The rearrangement joins TRBV7-9 to TRBJ1-2; D is unclear. CDR1 is SEHNR, CDR2 FQNEAQ, per germline (reference sequence). The ends were cut back, 1 base at V and 7 bases at J, with 10 bases in the middle. The CDR3 spans 13 residues. This CDR3 is CASSLDADRGYTF. The CDR3 nucleotides read TGTGCCAGCAGCTTAGACGCGGATCGTGGCTACACCTTC.